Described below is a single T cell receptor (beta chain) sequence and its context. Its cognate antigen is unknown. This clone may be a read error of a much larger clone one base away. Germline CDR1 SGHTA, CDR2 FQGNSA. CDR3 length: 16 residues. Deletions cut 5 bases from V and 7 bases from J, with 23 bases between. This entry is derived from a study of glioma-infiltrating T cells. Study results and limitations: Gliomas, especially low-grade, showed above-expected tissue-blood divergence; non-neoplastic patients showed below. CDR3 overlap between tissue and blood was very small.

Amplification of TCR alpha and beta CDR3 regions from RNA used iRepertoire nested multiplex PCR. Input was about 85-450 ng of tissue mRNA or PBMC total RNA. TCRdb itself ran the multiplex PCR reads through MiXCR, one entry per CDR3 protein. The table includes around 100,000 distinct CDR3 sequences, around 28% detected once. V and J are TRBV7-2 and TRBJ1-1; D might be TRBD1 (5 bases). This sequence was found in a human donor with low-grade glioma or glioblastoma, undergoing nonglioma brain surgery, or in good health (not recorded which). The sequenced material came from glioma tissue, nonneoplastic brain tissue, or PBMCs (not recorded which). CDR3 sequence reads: CASSLLGTGEAHEAFF. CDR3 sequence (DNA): TGTGCCAGCAGCCTCCTCGGTACGGGGGAGGCACATGAAGCTTTCTTT. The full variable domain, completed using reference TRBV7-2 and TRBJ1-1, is GAGVSQSPSNKVTEKGKDVELRCDPISGHTALYWYRQSLGQGLEFLIYFQGNSAPDKSGLPSDRFSAERTGGSVSTLTIQRTQQEDSAVYLCASSLLGTGEAHEAFFGQGTRLTVV.